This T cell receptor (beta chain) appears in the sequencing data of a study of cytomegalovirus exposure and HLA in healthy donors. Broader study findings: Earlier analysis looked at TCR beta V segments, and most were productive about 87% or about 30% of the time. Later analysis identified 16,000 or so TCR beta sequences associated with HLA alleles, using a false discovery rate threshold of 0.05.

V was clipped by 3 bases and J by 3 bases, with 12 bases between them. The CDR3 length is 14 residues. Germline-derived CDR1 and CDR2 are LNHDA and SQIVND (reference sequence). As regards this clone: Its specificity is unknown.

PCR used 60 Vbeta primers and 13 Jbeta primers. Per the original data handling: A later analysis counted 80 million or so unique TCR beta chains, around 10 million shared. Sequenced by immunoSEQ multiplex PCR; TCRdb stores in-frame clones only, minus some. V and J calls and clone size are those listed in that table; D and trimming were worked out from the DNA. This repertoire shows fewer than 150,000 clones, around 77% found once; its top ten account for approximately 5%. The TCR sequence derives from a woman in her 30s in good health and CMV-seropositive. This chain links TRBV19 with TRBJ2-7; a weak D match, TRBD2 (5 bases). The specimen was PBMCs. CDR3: CASSIRLSGYEQYF. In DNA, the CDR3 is TGTGCCAGTAGTATCCGCCTGAGCGGCTACGAGCAGTACTTC.